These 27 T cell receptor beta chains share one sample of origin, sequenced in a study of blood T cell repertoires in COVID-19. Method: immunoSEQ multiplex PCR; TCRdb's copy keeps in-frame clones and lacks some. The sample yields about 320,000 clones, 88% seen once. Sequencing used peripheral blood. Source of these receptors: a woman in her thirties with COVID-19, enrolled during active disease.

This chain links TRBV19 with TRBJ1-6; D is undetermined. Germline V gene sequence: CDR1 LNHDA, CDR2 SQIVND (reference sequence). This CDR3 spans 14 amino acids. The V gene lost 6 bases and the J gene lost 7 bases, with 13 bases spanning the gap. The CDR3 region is CASRFHERNSPLHF. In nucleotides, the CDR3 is TGTGCCAGTAGGTTTCACGAGAGAAATTCACCCCTCCACTTT.

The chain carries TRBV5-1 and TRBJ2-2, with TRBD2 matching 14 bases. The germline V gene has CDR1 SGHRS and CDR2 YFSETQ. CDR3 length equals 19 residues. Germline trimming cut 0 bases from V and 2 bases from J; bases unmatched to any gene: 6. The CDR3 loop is CASSLEGTSGGSNTGELFF. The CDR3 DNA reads TGCGCCAGCAGCTTGGAGGGGACTAGCGGGGGCTCAAACACCGGGGAGCTGTTTTTT.

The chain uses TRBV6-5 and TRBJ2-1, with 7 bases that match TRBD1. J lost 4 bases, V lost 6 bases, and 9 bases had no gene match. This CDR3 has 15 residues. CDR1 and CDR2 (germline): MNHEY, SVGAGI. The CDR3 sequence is CASSGNRGIYNEQFF. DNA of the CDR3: TGTGCCAGCAGCGGGAACAGGGGAATTTACAATGAGCAGTTCTTC.

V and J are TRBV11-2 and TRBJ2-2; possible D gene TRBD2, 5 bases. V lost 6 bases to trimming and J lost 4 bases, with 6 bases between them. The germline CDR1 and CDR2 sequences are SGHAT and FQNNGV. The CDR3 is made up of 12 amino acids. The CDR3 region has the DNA TGTGCCAGCAGGGGAGCCACCGGGGAGCTGTTTTTT. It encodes CASRGATGELFF.

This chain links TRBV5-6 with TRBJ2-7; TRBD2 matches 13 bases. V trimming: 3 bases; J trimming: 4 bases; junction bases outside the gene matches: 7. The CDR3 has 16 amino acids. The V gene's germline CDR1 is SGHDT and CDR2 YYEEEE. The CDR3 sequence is CASSSRTSGGLYEQYV. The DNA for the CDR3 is TGTGCCAGCAGCTCCCGGACTAGCGGGGGACTATACGAGCAGTACGTC.

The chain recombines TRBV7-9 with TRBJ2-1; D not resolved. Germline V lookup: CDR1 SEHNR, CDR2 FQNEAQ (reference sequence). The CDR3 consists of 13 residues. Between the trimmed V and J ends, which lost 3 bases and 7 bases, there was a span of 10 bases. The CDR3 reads CASSFPKANEQFF. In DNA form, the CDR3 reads TGTGCCAGCAGCTTTCCCAAAGCGAATGAGCAGTTCTTC.

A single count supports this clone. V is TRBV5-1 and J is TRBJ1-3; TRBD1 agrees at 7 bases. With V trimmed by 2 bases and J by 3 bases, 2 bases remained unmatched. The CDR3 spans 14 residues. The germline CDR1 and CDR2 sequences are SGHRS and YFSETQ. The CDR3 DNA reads TGCGCCAGCAGCTTAGCAGGGGGTGGAAACACCATATATTTT. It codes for CASSLAGGGNTIYF.

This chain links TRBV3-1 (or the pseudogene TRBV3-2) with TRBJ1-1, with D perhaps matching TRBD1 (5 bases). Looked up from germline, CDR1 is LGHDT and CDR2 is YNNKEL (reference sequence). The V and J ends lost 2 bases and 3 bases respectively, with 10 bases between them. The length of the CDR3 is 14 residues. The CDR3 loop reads CASSQRARDTEAFF. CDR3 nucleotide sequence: TGTGCCAGCAGCCAAAGGGCCAGGGACACTGAAGCTTTCTTT.

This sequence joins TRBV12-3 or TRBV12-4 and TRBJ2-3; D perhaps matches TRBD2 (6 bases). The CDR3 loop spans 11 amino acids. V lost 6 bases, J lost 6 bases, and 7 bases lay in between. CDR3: CASRSGDTQYF. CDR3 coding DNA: TGTGCCAGCAGGAGCGGGGATACGCAGTATTTT.

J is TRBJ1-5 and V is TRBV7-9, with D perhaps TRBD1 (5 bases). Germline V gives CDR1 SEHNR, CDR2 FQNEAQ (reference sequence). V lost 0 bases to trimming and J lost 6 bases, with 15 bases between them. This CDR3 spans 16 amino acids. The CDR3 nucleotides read TGTGCCAGCAGCTTAGCGGGCAGGGAGGAGATTCAGCCCCAGCATTTT. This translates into CASSLAGREEIQPQHF.

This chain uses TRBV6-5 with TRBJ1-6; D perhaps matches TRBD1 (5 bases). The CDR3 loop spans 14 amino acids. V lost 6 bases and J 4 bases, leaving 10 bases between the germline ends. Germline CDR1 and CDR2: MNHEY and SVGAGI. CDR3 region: CASRETAYNSPLHF. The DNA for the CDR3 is TGTGCCAGCAGAGAGACAGCTTATAATTCACCCCTCCACTTT.

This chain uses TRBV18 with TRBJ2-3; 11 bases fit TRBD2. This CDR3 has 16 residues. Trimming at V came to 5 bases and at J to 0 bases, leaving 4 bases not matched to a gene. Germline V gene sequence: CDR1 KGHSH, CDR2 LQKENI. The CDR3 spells CASSTTSGKSTDTQYF. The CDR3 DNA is TGTGCCAGCTCAACGACTAGCGGGAAAAGCACAGATACGCAGTATTTT.

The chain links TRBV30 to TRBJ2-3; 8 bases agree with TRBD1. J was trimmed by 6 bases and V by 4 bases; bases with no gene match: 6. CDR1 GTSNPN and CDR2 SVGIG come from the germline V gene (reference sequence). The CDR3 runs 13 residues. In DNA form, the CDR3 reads TGTGCCTGGAACAGGGGGTCGGGGGATACGCAGTATTTT. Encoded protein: CAWNRGSGDTQYF. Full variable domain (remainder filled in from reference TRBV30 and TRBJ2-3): SQTIHQWPATLVQPVGSPLSLECTVEGTSNPNLYWYRQAAGRGLQLLFYSVGIGQISSEVPQNLSASRPQDRQFILSSKKLLLSDSGFYLCAWNRGSGDTQYFGPGTRLTVL.

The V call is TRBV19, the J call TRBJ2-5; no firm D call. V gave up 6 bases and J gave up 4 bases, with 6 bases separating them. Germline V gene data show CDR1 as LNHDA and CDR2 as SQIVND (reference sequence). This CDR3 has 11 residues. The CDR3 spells CASRSRETQYF. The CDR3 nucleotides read TGTGCCAGTAGGTCGAGAGAGACCCAGTACTTC.

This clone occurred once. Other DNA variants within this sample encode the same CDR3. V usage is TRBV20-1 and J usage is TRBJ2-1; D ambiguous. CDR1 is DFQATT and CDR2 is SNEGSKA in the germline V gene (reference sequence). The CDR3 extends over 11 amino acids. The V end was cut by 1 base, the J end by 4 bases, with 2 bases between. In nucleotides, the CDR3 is TGCAGTGCTAGAGCATACAATGAGCAGTTCTTC. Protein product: CSARAYNEQFF.

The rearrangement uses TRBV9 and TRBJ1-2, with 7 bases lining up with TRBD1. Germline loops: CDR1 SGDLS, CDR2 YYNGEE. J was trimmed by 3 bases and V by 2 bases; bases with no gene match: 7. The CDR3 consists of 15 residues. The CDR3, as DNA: TGTGCCAGCAGCGTCGGAGGGGGCCCTTACTATGGCTACACCTTC. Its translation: CASSVGGGPYYGYTF.

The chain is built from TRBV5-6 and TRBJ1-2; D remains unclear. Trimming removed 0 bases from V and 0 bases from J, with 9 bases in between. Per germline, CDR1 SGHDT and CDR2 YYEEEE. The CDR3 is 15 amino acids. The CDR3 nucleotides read TGTGCCAGCAGCTTGGCGTTACAAGCTAACTATGGCTACACCTTC. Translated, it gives CASSLALQANYGYTF.

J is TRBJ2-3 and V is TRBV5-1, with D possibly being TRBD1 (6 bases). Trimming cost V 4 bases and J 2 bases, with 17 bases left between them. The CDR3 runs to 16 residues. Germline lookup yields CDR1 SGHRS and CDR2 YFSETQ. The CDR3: CASSQISGQLTDTQYF. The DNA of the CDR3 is TGCGCCAGCAGCCAGATTTCGGGACAACTCACAGATACGCAGTATTTT.

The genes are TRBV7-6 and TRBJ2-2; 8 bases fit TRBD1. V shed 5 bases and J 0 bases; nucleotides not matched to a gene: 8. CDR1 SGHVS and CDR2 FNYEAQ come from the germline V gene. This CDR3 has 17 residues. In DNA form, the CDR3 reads TGTGCCAGCAGCGACGGACAGGGTTTGACGAACACCGGGGAGCTGTTTTTT. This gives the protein CASSDGQGLTNTGELFF.

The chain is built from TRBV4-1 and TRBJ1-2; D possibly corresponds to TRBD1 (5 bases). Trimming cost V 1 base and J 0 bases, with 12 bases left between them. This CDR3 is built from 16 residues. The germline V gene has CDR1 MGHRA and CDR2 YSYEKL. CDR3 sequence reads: CASSQGGAGTNYGYTF. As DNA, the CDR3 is TGCGCCAGCAGCCAAGGCGGTGCAGGGACTAACTATGGCTACACCTTC.

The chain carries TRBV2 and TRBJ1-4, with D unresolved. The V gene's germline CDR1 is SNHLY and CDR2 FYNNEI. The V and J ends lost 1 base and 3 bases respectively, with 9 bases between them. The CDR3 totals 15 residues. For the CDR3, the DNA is TGTGCCAGCAGTGAAGGGGCAGATTCTAATGAAAAACTGTTTTTT. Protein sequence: CASSEGADSNEKLFF.

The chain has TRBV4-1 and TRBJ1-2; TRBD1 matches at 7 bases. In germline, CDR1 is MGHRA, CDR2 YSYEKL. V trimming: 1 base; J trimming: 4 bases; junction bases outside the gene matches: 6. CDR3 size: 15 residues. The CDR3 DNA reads TGCGCCAGCAGCCAAGTCAACAGGGGTAGCTATGGCTACACCTTC. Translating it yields CASSQVNRGSYGYTF.

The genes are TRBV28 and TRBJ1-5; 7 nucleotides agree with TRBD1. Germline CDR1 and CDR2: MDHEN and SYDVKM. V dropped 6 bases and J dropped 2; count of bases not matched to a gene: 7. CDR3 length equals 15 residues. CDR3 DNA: TGTGCCAGCAGCTACAGGGGAAGAGGCAATCAGCCCCAGCATTTT. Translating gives CASSYRGRGNQPQHF.

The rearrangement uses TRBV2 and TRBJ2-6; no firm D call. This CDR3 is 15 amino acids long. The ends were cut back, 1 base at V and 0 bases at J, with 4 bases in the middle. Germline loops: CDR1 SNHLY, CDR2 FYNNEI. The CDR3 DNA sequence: TGTGCCAGCAGTGAAGAGCTCTCTGGGGCCAACGTCCTGACTTTC. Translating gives CASSEELSGANVLTF.

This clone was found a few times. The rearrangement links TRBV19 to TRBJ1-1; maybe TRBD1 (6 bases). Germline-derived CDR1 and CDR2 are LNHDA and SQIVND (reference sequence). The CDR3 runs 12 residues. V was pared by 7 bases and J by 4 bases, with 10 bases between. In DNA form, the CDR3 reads TGTGCCAGTACAATAGGGGGCACTGAAGCTTTCTTT. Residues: CASTIGGTEAFF.

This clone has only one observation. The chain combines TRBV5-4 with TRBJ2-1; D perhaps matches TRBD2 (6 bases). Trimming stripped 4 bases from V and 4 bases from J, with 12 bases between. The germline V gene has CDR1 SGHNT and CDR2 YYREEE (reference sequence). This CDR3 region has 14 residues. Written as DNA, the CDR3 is TGTGCCAGCAGCACGGGACTGACTTACAATGAGCAGTTCTTC. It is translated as CASSTGLTYNEQFF.

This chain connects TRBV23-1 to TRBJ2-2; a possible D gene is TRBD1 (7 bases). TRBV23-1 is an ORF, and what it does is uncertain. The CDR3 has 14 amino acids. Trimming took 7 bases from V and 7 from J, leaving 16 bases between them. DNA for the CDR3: TGCGCCAGCACTGCAGGGGGGAGGAACGGGGAGCTGTTTTTT. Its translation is CASTAGGRNGELFF.